This T cell receptor beta chain was documented in a study of T cell clones after liver transplantation. Turning to the study itself: Liver transplant recipients had immunosuppression withdrawal attempted within 2 years. Third-party-reactive TCRbeta sequences from pre-transplant mixed lymphocyte reactions served as antigen-independent comparators.

Study conclusions and caveats: Graft donor-reactive T cells may have migrated into the graft rather than being deleted.

This clone occurred a few times. Antigen specificity is unknown. Measured with immunoSEQ multiplex PCR; TCRdb has only the in-frame clones, and not every one. The table lists roughly 74,000 clones, roughly 80% of them singletons. Germline CDR1 reads MNHNS; CDR2 reads SASEGT. The CDR3 loop spans 15 amino acids. Unmatched junction bases numbered 10, after V lost 6 bases and J lost 3 bases. The rearrangement uses TRBV6-1 and TRBJ2-7; 8 bases agree with TRBD1. The specimen comprised CD4+ T cells from blood, sampled before liver transplant. The sequence derives from a human donor who received a liver transplant. The DNA for the CDR3 is TGTGCCAGCAGATCCTGGACAGGGAAGAACTACGAGCAGTACTTC. It encodes CASRSWTGKNYEQYF.